This T cell receptor (beta chain) was profiled in a study of T cell repertoires in cytomegalovirus infection. Study findings and constraints: Predominance within the ex vivo response was attributable to HLA-C-restricted CMV-specific TCR beta clonotypes.

In regard to this clonotype: Its cognate antigen is unknown.

With 5 bases clipped from V and 4 bases from J, the junction kept 2 bases outside the gene matches. The CDR3 covers 12 residues. Each CDR3 protein is one row after TCRdb ran MiXCR on the reads. The data hold some 800,000 distinct CDR3 sequences, with 32% observed a single time. The specimen was cultured CD8+ T cells from PBMCs, collected from culture after CMV antigen stimulation. V usage is TRBV12-3 or TRBV12-4 and J usage is TRBJ2-7; 7 bases fit TRBD1. This clonotype was obtained from a human donor in good health (CMV status not recorded). Some clones in this sample may be carry-over from other donors' samples. The CDR3 here is CASSVTGYEQYF. The CDR3 DNA follows: TGTGCCAGCAGTGTGACAGGGTACGAGCAGTACTTC.